Reported below is one T cell receptor beta chain. No antigen is known for it. This specimen comes from a study of CD8+CD57+ T cells in acquired aplastic anemia. Regarding the study as a whole: Patients and controls shared under 30 CD8+ CDR3 sequences, highly expressed in patients. CD8+ Simpson's diversity showed no significant patient-control difference.

CD8+CD57+ cell expansion, shown by flow cytometry, had occurred in the patients selected for sequencing. Patients were untreated when blood was sampled. CDR3 and TCR beta VDJ profiling relied on genomic DNA as the template. TCRdb used MiXCR to reprocess the reads, holding one entry per CDR3 protein. The table lists 150,000 to 180,000 distinct CDR3 sequences, about 48% of them singletons. Trimming took 3 bases from V and 11 from J, leaving 10 bases between them. The CDR3 is 12 amino acids. Germline V gene lookup returns CDR1 MNHNS and CDR2 SASEGT. The origin of this receptor is a human donor with aplastic anemia. The chain carries TRBV6-1 and TRBJ1-4; D is possibly TRBD1 (5 bases). The sequencing sample was made of sorted CD4+, CD8+, or CD8+CD57+ T cells (not recorded which) from PBMCs. The chain's CDR3 is CASSDYGDKLFF. The DNA of the CDR3 is TGTGCCAGCAGTGACTATGGGGACAAACTGTTTTTT.